This T cell receptor (beta chain) derives from a study of long-term antiretroviral therapy in people with HIV. Study-level background: The earliest samples predate the 2015 immediate-ART recommendation by about a decade. General observations from the study: HIV repertoires spanned narrower CDR3 length ranges than controls. All time points showed a repertoire dominated by clones expanded before ART.

Of note for this clone: The antigen is unknown.

There was at least one pre-ART PBMC sample for each donor, plus at least two post-ART PBMC samples. immunoSEQ v3.0 was run at survey level. Clones were sequenced by immunoSEQ multiplex PCR, and TCRdb holds only the in-frame ones, with some missing. Of 21,000 or so clones listed, roughly 84% are singletons. The V end was cut by 8 bases, the J end by 7 bases, with 18 bases between. CDR1 is MNHEY, CDR2 SVGAGI, per germline. The CDR3 length is 13 residues. Sequenced material: unsorted PBMCs, taken at the start of antiretroviral therapy. The TCR comes from a man aged 45-60 years with HIV. This chain uses TRBV6-5 with TRBJ2-7, with D perhaps TRBD2 (7 bases). CDR3 bases: TGTGCCAGCGGGGAGGGGGGATCGGAGGAGCAGTACTTC. It specifies CASGEGGSEEQYF.